Listed below are T cell receptor beta chains from one sample, sequenced in a study of cytomegalovirus exposure and HLA in healthy donors. Sequencing was performed with immunoSEQ multiplex PCR; in TCRdb, only in-frame clones are kept and a portion is missing. The listing records about 150,000 clones. The sequencing input was PBMCs. These receptor sequences come from a woman in her forties or fifties in good health and CMV-seronegative. Both conserved end residues are part of each CDR3. The order of the fields is D gene, J gene, V gene, CDR3 DNA, CDR3 protein. The D gene is left open where the match is weak.

D gene: .; J gene: TRBJ1-5; V gene: TRBV5-1; CDR3 DNA: TGCGCCAGCAGCCGGGGGGGTGGCAATCAGCCCCAGCATTTT; CDR3 protein: CASSRGGGNQPQHF
D gene: TRBD2; J gene: TRBJ2-3; V gene: TRBV30; CDR3 DNA: TGTGCCTGGAGTTTCGGGACTAGCGGGAGGGCGGCAGATACGCAGTATTTT; CDR3 protein: CAWSFGTSGRAADTQYF
D gene: .; J gene: TRBJ2-7; V gene: TRBV7-6; CDR3 DNA: TGTGCCAGCAGCCCAAATCCCGGGGGTCCCTACGAGCAGTACTTC; CDR3 protein: CASSPNPGGPYEQYF
D gene: TRBD2; J gene: TRBJ2-1; V gene: TRBV5-6; CDR3 DNA: TGTGCCAGCAGCTTGGAGACTAGCGGGAGCACTGAGCAGTTCTTC; CDR3 protein: CASSLETSGSTEQFF
D gene: TRBD2; J gene: TRBJ2-1; V gene: TRBV27; CDR3 DNA: TGTGCCAGCAAATTGACCCATAGGGAGGGGAATGAGCAGTTCTTC; CDR3 protein: CASKLTHREGNEQFF
D gene: .; J gene: TRBJ1-4; V gene: TRBV5-1; CDR3 DNA: TGCGCCAGCAGCTTGTTGAGTCAGGGGTTCCAGGAACTGTTTTTT; CDR3 protein: CASSLLSQGFQELFF
D gene: .; J gene: TRBJ2-3; V gene: TRBV4-1; CDR3 DNA: TGCGCCAGCAGCCAAGATCGAGGGCGTTCCCTTAGGACAGATACGCAGTATTTT; CDR3 protein: CASSQDRGRSLRTDTQYF
D gene: .; J gene: TRBJ1-2; V gene: TRBV25-1; CDR3 DNA: TGTGCCAGCACGGCAGGATCAAACTATGGCTACACCTTC; CDR3 protein: CASTAGSNYGYTF
D gene: TRBD1; J gene: TRBJ2-1; V gene: TRBV30; CDR3 DNA: TGTGCCTGGAAAAGGGGGCCCTACAATGAGCAGTTCTTC; CDR3 protein: CAWKRGPYNEQFF
D gene: TRBD1; J gene: TRBJ2-4; V gene: TRBV6-6; CDR3 DNA: TGTGCCAGCAGTTCCCAAGACAGGGGGGACATTCAGTACTTC; CDR3 protein: CASSSQDRGDIQYF
D gene: .; J gene: TRBJ2-5; V gene: TRBV27; CDR3 DNA: TGTGCCAGCAGCAAATGGGGGGGCGGGGACCAAGAGACCCAGTACTTC; CDR3 protein: CASSKWGGGDQETQYF
D gene: .; J gene: TRBJ1-4; V gene: TRBV19; CDR3 DNA: TGTGCCAGTAGTGTCCGAATCCGGGACACTGAAAAACTGTTTTTT; CDR3 protein: CASSVRIRDTEKLFF
D gene: .; J gene: TRBJ2-3; V gene: TRBV5-1; CDR3 DNA: TGCGCCAGCAAGGACTCGAGAAGCACAGATACGCAGTATTTT; CDR3 protein: CASKDSRSTDTQYF
D gene: .; J gene: TRBJ2-3; V gene: TRBV30; CDR3 DNA: TGTGCCTGGAGTGACAGGTTGGAAGAGAACACAGATACGCAGTATTTT; CDR3 protein: CAWSDRLEENTDTQYF
D gene: .; J gene: TRBJ2-1; V gene: TRBV7-9; CDR3 DNA: TGTGCCAGCAGACCCGGGACTTTTAATGAGCAGTTCTTC; CDR3 protein: CASRPGTFNEQFF
D gene: TRBD2; J gene: TRBJ2-3; V gene: TRBV29-1; CDR3 DNA: TGCAGCGTTGTTTTTCGGGGGGGCGGTGGCACAGATACGCAGTATTTT; CDR3 protein: CSVVFRGGGGTDTQYF
D gene: TRBD2; J gene: TRBJ2-1; V gene: TRBV23-1; CDR3 DNA: TGCGCCAGCAGTCATCGACTAGCGGGACTTTCCTACAATGAGCAGTTCTTC; CDR3 protein: CASSHRLAGLSYNEQFF
D gene: TRBD1; J gene: TRBJ1-2; V gene: TRBV28; CDR3 DNA: TGTGCCAGCAGTGCATCAACAGGGGGCGCGGGATATGGCTACACCTTC; CDR3 protein: CASSASTGGAGYGYTF
D gene: TRBD1; J gene: TRBJ1-3; V gene: TRBV30; CDR3 DNA: TGTGCCTGGGCACAGGGGGCTGGAAACACCATATATTTT; CDR3 protein: CAWAQGAGNTIYF
D gene: .; J gene: TRBJ2-7; V gene: TRBV28; CDR3 DNA: TGTGCCAGCAGTTCGGTAGAACCAGGGGTTCGATCGTACGAGCAGTACTTC; CDR3 protein: CASSSVEPGVRSYEQYF
D gene: .; J gene: TRBJ1-6; V gene: TRBV9; CDR3 DNA: TGTGCCAGCAGCGTAGCTACGGATTCACCCCTCCACTTT; CDR3 protein: CASSVATDSPLHF
D gene: .; J gene: TRBJ2-3; V gene: TRBV9; CDR3 DNA: TGTGCCAGCAGCGTAGGGGGCGTTAGTACAGATACGCAGTATTTT; CDR3 protein: CASSVGGVSTDTQYF
D gene: TRBD2; J gene: TRBJ2-3; V gene: TRBV2; CDR3 DNA: TGTGCCAGCAGTCGCCGGACTAGCGGGGGGAGAGATACGCAGTATTTT; CDR3 protein: CASSRRTSGGRDTQYF
D gene: TRBD2; J gene: TRBJ2-1; V gene: TRBV9; CDR3 DNA: TGTGCCAGCAGCGGTAGCGGGAGGCCCCTCTACAATGAGCAGTTCTTC; CDR3 protein: CASSGSGRPLYNEQFF
D gene: TRBD1; J gene: TRBJ2-6; V gene: TRBV19; CDR3 DNA: TGTGCCAGTAGTATAGCCCGGACAGGGAGTGCCAACGTCCTGACTTTC; CDR3 protein: CASSIARTGSANVLTF
D gene: TRBD1; J gene: TRBJ2-5; V gene: TRBV7-9; CDR3 DNA: TGTGCCAGCAGCGTGGGACAGGGGGCGGAGACCCAGTACTTC; CDR3 protein: CASSVGQGAETQYF
D gene: TRBD1; J gene: TRBJ1-2; V gene: TRBV9; CDR3 DNA: TGTGCCAGCAGGGGAACTCCGGGGACAGGGAACGATGGCTACACCTTC; CDR3 protein: CASRGTPGTGNDGYTF
D gene: TRBD1; J gene: TRBJ1-5; V gene: TRBV12-5; CDR3 DNA: TGTGCTAGTGGTTTGGGAAACTCAGGGGGCGTTGATCAGCCCCAGCATTTT; CDR3 protein: CASGLGNSGGVDQPQHF
D gene: .; J gene: TRBJ2-3; V gene: TRBV28; CDR3 DNA: TGTGCCAGCAGTTTATTAGGCGGGGCCTTCACAGATACGCAGTATTTT; CDR3 protein: CASSLLGGAFTDTQYF
D gene: TRBD1; J gene: TRBJ1-2; V gene: TRBV27; CDR3 DNA: TGTGCCAGCAGTCCCGTCATACCGGGACAGGGGGCATATGGCTACACCTTC; CDR3 protein: CASSPVIPGQGAYGYTF
D gene: TRBD1; J gene: TRBJ1-1; V gene: TRBV5-1; CDR3 DNA: TGCGCCAGCAGCTCTGGACAGGGCACTGAAGCTTTCTTT; CDR3 protein: CASSSGQGTEAFF
D gene: TRBD2; J gene: TRBJ2-2; V gene: TRBV5-1; CDR3 DNA: TGCGCCAGCAGCCGAGCGGGAGGGCCTGTCGGGGAGCTGTTTTTT; CDR3 protein: CASSRAGGPVGELFF
D gene: TRBD1; J gene: TRBJ1-2; V gene: TRBV7-9; CDR3 DNA: TGTGCCAGCAGCTTAGCGCCTAGGACAGGGTTCTATGGCTTC; CDR3 protein: CASSLAPRTGFYGF
D gene: TRBD2; J gene: TRBJ2-7; V gene: TRBV7-9; CDR3 DNA: TGTGCCAGCAGCTTAGAAGCCGCCGGGGGGGAGCAGTACTTC; CDR3 protein: CASSLEAAGGEQYF
D gene: .; J gene: TRBJ2-2; V gene: TRBV5-1; CDR3 DNA: TGCGCCAGCAGCTTGGTGGGAGCGAGCAACACCGGGGAGCTGTTTTTT; CDR3 protein: CASSLVGASNTGELFF
D gene: .; J gene: TRBJ1-6; V gene: TRBV5-1; CDR3 DNA: TGCGCCAGCAGCCAGGGGCCCCACGAAAATAATTCACCCCTCCACTTT; CDR3 protein: CASSQGPHENNSPLHF
D gene: TRBD1; J gene: TRBJ1-5; V gene: TRBV9; CDR3 DNA: TGTGCCAGCAGCGCTGGACAGGGCCCAAGTCAGCCCCAGCATTTT; CDR3 protein: CASSAGQGPSQPQHF
D gene: .; J gene: TRBJ2-1; V gene: TRBV19; CDR3 DNA: TGTGCCAGTAGTCCCGGTTGGGGCGGGGACAATGAGCAGTTCTTC; CDR3 protein: CASSPGWGGDNEQFF
D gene: TRBD2; J gene: TRBJ2-7; V gene: TRBV6-4; CDR3 DNA: TGTGCCAGCAGTGACCCCCTTTCTGGCGGGAGGGCCCTTGAGCAGTACTTC; CDR3 protein: CASSDPLSGGRALEQYF
D gene: .; J gene: TRBJ2-2; V gene: TRBV19; CDR3 DNA: TGTGCCAGTAGTATCAGCTCGGGGGGGGAGCTGTTTTTT; CDR3 protein: CASSISSGGELFF
D gene: TRBD1; J gene: TRBJ1-1; V gene: TRBV7-2; CDR3 DNA: TGTGCCAGCAGCCCTCGGACAGGACCGAACACTGAAGCTTTCTTT; CDR3 protein: CASSPRTGPNTEAFF
D gene: TRBD1; J gene: TRBJ1-1; V gene: TRBV29-1; CDR3 DNA: TGCAGCGTTCGGACAGGGTCGGGCACTGAAGCTTTCTTT; CDR3 protein: CSVRTGSGTEAFF
D gene: TRBD2; J gene: TRBJ2-5; V gene: TRBV6-5; CDR3 DNA: TGTGCCAGCAGTTATGGCGGGGGTCGTCAAGAGACCCAGTACTTC; CDR3 protein: CASSYGGGRQETQYF
D gene: .; J gene: TRBJ2-2; V gene: TRBV5-1; CDR3 DNA: TGCGCCAGCAGCTTGGCCCCAGGGAACACCGGGGAGCTGTTTTTT; CDR3 protein: CASSLAPGNTGELFF
D gene: .; J gene: TRBJ1-5; V gene: TRBV7-9; CDR3 DNA: TGTGCCAGCAGCTTATCGGCAGGGAACCAGCCCCAGCATTTT; CDR3 protein: CASSLSAGNQPQHF
D gene: .; J gene: TRBJ1-4; V gene: TRBV6-5; CDR3 DNA: TGTGCCAGCAGTTACTCGCCAGGGGCCGGTGAAAAACTGTTTTTT; CDR3 protein: CASSYSPGAGEKLFF
D gene: .; J gene: TRBJ2-3; V gene: TRBV9; CDR3 DNA: TGTGCCAGCAGCGGAGCCGGGGGTACGCAGTATTTT; CDR3 protein: CASSGAGGTQYF
D gene: .; J gene: TRBJ2-6; V gene: TRBV5-1; CDR3 DNA: TGCGCCAGCAGCTTAGCCTCTGGGGCCAACGTCCTGACTTTC; CDR3 protein: CASSLASGANVLTF
D gene: .; J gene: TRBJ2-5; V gene: TRBV5-5; CDR3 DNA: TGTGCCAGCAGCTTGGTAGTGTTTCAAGAGACCCAGTACTTC; CDR3 protein: CASSLVVFQETQYF
D gene: .; J gene: TRBJ2-6; V gene: TRBV28; CDR3 DNA: TGTGCCAGCAGTGCCGGCAGGGGGGCTGGGGCCAACGTCCTGACTTTC; CDR3 protein: CASSAGRGAGANVLTF